The 5 T cell receptor gamma chains presented below share a single source sample, sequenced in a study of Vδ1+ human thymocytes. Regarding the study as a whole: Highly polyclonal TRG and TRD repertoires with Gaussian CDR3 length distributions appeared in thymus.

Sequences come from RNA converted to cDNA by reverse transcription. CDR3 amplicons came from multiplex PCR with pooled V-gene forward and constant-region reverse primers. TCRdb re-processed the multiplex PCR reads using CATT. The sample holds 36,000 or so gamma-chain clones, 20% to 25% seen once. What these receptors recognize is not known. Sequenced sample: Vdelta1+ gamma-delta thymocytes from the thymus. Subset noted: FACS-sorted CD3+ TCRalphabeta- TCRVdelta1+ TCRVdelta2- thymocytes. Receptor source: a girl under three years old who had congenital heart surgery.

This clone was observed a handful of times. It may be a read error: a sequence one base away is much more abundant. The chain recombines TRGV3 with TRGJ1 or TRGJ2. The germline V gene has CDR1 VTNTFY and CDR2 YDVSTARD (reference sequence). Unmatched junction bases numbered 4, after V lost 3 bases and J lost 8 bases. The length of the CDR3 is 11 residues. The chain's CDR3 is CATWDEHKKLF. CDR3 DNA: TGTGCCACCTGGGACGAACATAAGAAACTCTTT.

The rearrangement uses TRGV4 and TRGJ1 or TRGJ2. This CDR3 region has 13 residues. V lost 8 bases to trimming and J lost 4 bases; unmatched junction nucleotides: 11. Looked up from germline, CDR1 is EGSTGY and CDR2 is YDSYTSSV. CDR3 residues: CATYTPEYYKKLF. The DNA for the CDR3 is TGTGCCACCTACACACCTGAGTATTATAAGAAACTCTTT.

Turning to this clone: The sample carries other DNA sequences with the same CDR3. The chain links TRGV8 to TRGJP1. The CDR3 is made up of 12 amino acids. With V trimmed by 4 bases and J by 4 bases, 0 bases remained unmatched. Germline V lookup: CDR1 VENAVY, CDR2 YDSYNSRV. The CDR3, as DNA: TGTGCCACCTGGGACACTGGTTGGTTCAAGATATTT. It is translated as CATWDTGWFKIF.

This clone showed up just a few times. At one end the junction does not follow the germline gene, possibly because of a read error. The chain employs TRGV2 and TRGJ1 or TRGJ2. The CDR3 covers 11 residues. Germline V gene lookup returns CDR1 EGSNGY and CDR2 YDSYNSKV. The chain's CDR3 is CATWHGVEKLF. For the CDR3, the DNA is TGTGCCACCTGGCACGGGGTCGAGAAACTCTTT.

This sequence joins TRGV9 and TRGJ1 or TRGJ2. The CDR3 has 14 residues. V was pared by 2 bases and J by 3 bases, with 7 bases of the junction left unmatched. Germline V gene sequence: CDR1 GITISATS, CDR2 ISYDGTV (reference sequence). CDR3 DNA: TGTGCCTTGTGGGAGGGGAATCGTTATTATAAGAAACTCTTT. This translates into CALWEGNRYYKKLF.